This entry features one T cell receptor beta chain sequence. These data originate in a study of blood T cell repertoires in COVID-19. Germline V CDR1 and CDR2: SGHRS, YFSETQ. Between the trimmed V and J ends, which lost 0 bases and 4 bases, there was a span of 3 bases. This CDR3 is 12 amino acids long. The table came from immunoSEQ multiplex PCR; TCRdb's copy has only in-frame clones and leaves some out. The data contain 30,000 to 50,000 clones, more than 65% of them singletons. The chain has TRBV5-1 and TRBJ2-3, with D hard to call. This clonotype was obtained from a man in his sixties or seventies with acute or convalescent COVID-19. The sequenced material came from peripheral blood. CDR3 in amino acids: CASSLAADTQYF. As DNA, the CDR3 is TGCGCCAGCAGCTTGGCGGCAGATACGCAGTATTTT. Full variable domain (missing parts from reference TRBV5-1 and TRBJ2-3): KAGVTQTPRYLIKTRGQQVTLSCSPISGHRSVSWYQQTPGQGLQFLFEYFSETQRNKGNFPGRFSGRQFSNSRSEMNVSTLELGDSALYLCASSLAADTQYFGPGTRLTVL.